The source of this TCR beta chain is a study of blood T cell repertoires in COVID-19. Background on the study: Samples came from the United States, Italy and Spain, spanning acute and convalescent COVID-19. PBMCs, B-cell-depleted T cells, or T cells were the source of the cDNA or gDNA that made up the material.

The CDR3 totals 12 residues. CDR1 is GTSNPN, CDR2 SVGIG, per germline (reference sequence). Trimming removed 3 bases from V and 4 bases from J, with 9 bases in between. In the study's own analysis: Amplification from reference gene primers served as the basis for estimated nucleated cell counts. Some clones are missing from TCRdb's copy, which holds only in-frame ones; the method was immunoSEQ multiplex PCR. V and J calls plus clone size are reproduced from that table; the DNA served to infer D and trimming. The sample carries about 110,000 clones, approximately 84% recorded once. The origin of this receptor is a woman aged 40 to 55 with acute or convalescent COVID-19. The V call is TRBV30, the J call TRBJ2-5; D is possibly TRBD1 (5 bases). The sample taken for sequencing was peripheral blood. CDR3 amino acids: CAWSRVVETQYF. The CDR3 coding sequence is TGTGCCTGGAGCAGGGTCGTAGAGACCCAGTACTTC.